This T cell receptor beta chain comes out of a study of T cells in women clearing cervical HPV infection. Overall study: Case blood was drawn a median approximately five months after lesion detection. HLA type could not be excluded as a confounder.

With respect to this clone: The read is 3 residues too short to cover the CDR3 end, so that end is filled in from the germline J gene.

Profiling relied on immunoSEQ multiplex PCR, and the TCRdb table lists in-frame clones only, not all of them. In all, the sample yields over 15,000 clones. Dot-blot hybridization genotyped cervical HPV amplified with MY09/MY11 PCR. CDR3 length equals 14 residues. Germline values: CDR1 MNHNS, CDR2 SASEGT. Material: blood buffy coat. This TCR derives from a woman between 18 and 70 years old with a cervical HPV16 infection that either progressed to CIN3+ or cleared (not recorded which). The chain couples TRBV6-1 to TRBJ2-3; D gene ambiguous. The CDR3 spells CASSEQSGQETQYF. The CDR3 bases that were read are TGTGCCAGCAGTGAACAGTCAGGCCAAGAGACG.